Here is one TCR beta chain with its context. Antigen specificity is unknown. The source of the sample is a study of cytomegalovirus exposure and HLA in healthy donors. The study's findings and limits: With high specificity and sensitivity, the classifier reportedly diagnosed cytomegalovirus status. Among TCR beta chains of equal frequency, HLA-associated ones were more clonally expanded in a later analysis.

Researchers ran the PCR with 60 Vbeta and 13 Jbeta primers. The table came from immunoSEQ multiplex PCR; TCRdb's copy has only in-frame clones and leaves some out. The sample has some 130,000 clones; over 50% are singletons. From germline, CDR1 is SGHDN and CDR2 FVKESK. V gave up 3 bases and J gave up 7 bases; unmatched junction bases: 12. The CDR3 spans 16 residues. V is TRBV14 and J is TRBJ2-7; 10 bases agree with TRBD2. The receptor was isolated from a human donor in good health. Source material: PBMCs. The CDR3 region has the DNA TGTGCCAGCAGCCATGGCTCCGGGACTAGCGAGGGGGAGCAGTACTTC. Translated, it gives CASSHGSGTSEGEQYF.